This T cell receptor beta chain was recovered during a study of T cells in Graves' hyperthyroidism and ophthalmopathy. Orbital computed tomography and thyroid ultrasound, together with serum TRAb and thyroxine and clinical symptoms, were used for diagnoses. The authors took PBMCs from 10 ml fresh peripheral blood. The sample holds many counts of this clonotype. There are 15 residues in the CDR3. V shed 3 bases and J 0 bases; nucleotides not matched to a gene: 4. Germline-derived CDR1 and CDR2 are GTSNPN and SVGIG (reference sequence). RNA transcripts yielded amplified TCR beta CDR3 regions. RT-PCR in the first round (using the HTBI primer set) targeted the TCR CDR3. TCRdb reprocessed the multiplex PCR reads with MiXCR, giving one entry per CDR3 protein. The data contain approximately 640,000 distinct CDR3 sequences, roughly a sixth of them seen just once; the ten biggest clones take up 15% to 19%.

This clonotype originated in a man in his fifties with Graves' hyperthyroidism. The chain recombines TRBV30 with TRBJ2-1; the match to TRBD2 covers 8 bases. Sequencing was done on a sample of blood. Here the CDR3 DNA reads TGTGCCTGGAGAAAGAGCGGGAGCTCCTACAATGAGCAGTTCTTC. Its protein product is CAWRKSGSSYNEQFF. Supplemented by reference TRBV30 and TRBJ2-1, the full variable domain reads SQTIHQWPATLVQPVGSPLSLECTVEGTSNPNLYWYRQAAGRGLQLLFYSVGIGQISSEVPQNLSASRPQDRQFILSSKKLLLSDSGFYLCAWRKSGSSYNEQFFGPGTRLTVL.